This T cell receptor (beta chain) was sequenced for a study of naive CD8 T cells in extremely preterm neonates. TCRdb's copy holds only in-frame clones and misses some; the assay was immunoSEQ multiplex PCR. The sample contains about 7,500 clones, approximately 98% of which appear only once. Cord blood came from elective full-term cesareans at roughly 35-41 weeks without labor or membrane rupture. Per the germline V gene, CDR1 is MNHNS and CDR2 is SASEGT. J lost 4 bases, V lost 1 base, and 3 bases had no gene match. The CDR3 contains 15 residues. Sequencing was carried out using naive CD8+ T cells from cord blood. The receptor was derived from a newborn in good health. This chain links TRBV6-1 with TRBJ2-2; 7 bases match TRBD1. The CDR3, as DNA: TGTGCCAGCAGTGAAGTGGCAGGGGGCACCGGGGAGCTGTTTTTT. Its protein product is CASSEVAGGTGELFF.